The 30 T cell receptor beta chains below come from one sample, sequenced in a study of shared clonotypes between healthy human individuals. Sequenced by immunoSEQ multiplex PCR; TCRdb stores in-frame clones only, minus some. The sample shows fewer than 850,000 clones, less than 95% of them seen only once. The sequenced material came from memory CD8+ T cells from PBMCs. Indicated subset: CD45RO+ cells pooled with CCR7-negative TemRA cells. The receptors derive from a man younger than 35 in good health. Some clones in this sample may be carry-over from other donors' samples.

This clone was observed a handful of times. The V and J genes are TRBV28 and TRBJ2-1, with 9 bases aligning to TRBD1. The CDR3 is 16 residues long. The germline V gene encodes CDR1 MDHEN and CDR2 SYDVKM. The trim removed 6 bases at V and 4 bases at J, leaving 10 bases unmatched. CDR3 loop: CASSAPGDRVYNEQFF. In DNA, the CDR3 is TGTGCCAGCAGCGCACCGGGGGACAGGGTATACAATGAGCAGTTCTTC.

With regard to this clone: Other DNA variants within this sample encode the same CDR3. CDR3 DNA sequence: TGTGCCAGCAGTTACTCTCCGGGGGGCACTGAAGCTTTCTTT. The encoded protein is CASSYSPGGTEAFF. The chain recombines TRBV6-5 with TRBJ1-1; TRBD1 might be the D (5 bases). The CDR3 contains 14 residues. Germline V CDR1 and CDR2: MNHEY, SVGAGI. The ends were cut back, 0 bases at V and 4 bases at J, with 9 bases in the middle.

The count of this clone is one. This CDR3 is CASTDHGRADTQYF. As DNA, the CDR3 is TGTGCCAGCACCGATCACGGACGGGCAGATACGCAGTATTTT. The chain employs TRBV28 and TRBJ2-3, with unresolved D. CDR3 size: 14 residues. The V end was cut by 7 bases, the J end by 4 bases, with 15 bases between. The germline V gene encodes CDR1 MDHEN and CDR2 SYDVKM.

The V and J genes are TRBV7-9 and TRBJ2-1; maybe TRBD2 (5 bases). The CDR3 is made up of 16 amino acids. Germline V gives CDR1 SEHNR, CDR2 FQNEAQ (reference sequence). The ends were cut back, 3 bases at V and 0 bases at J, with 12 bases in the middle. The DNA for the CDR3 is TGTGCCAGCAGCTTCGACCCTGCGGGCTCCTACAATGAGCAGTTCTTC. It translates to CASSFDPAGSYNEQFF.

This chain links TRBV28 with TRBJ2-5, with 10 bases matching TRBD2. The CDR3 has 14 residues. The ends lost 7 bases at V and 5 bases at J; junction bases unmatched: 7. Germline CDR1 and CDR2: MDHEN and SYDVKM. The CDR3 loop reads CASTEAGGPETQYF. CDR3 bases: TGTGCCAGCACCGAAGCGGGAGGGCCTGAGACCCAGTACTTC.

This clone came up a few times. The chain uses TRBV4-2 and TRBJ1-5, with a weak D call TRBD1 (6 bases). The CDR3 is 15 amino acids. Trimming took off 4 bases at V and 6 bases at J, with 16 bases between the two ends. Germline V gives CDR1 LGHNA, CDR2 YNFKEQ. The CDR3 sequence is CASSPRGEGVQPQHF. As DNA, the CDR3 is TGTGCCAGCAGCCCGCGGGGTGAGGGGGTTCAGCCCCAGCATTTT.

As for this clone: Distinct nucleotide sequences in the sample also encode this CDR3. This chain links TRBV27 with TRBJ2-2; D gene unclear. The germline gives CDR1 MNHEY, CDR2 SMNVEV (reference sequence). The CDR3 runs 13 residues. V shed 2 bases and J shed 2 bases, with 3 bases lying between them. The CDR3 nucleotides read TGTGCCAGCAGTTTACGAAACACCGGGGAGCTGTTTTTT. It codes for CASSLRNTGELFF.

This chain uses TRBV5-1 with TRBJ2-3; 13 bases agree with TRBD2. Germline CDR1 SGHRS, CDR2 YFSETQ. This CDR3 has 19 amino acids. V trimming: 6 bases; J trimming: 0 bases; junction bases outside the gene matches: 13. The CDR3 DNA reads TGCGCCAGCACCCCCAGGACTAGCGGGAGTCTAGTGAGCACAGATACGCAGTATTTT. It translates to CASTPRTSGSLVSTDTQYF. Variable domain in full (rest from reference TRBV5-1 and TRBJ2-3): KAGVTQTPRYLIKTRGQQVTLSCSPISGHRSVSWYQQTPGQGLQFLFEYFSETQRNKGNFPGRFSGRQFSNSRSEMNVSTLELGDSALYLCASTPRTSGSLVSTDTQYFGPGTRLTVL.

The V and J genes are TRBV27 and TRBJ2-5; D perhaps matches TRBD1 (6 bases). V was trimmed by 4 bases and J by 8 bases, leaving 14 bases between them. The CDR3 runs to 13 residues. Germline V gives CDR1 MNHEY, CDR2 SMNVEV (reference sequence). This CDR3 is CASSSFTQGTQYF. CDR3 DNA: TGTGCCAGCAGTTCTTTCACACAGGGAACCCAGTACTTC.

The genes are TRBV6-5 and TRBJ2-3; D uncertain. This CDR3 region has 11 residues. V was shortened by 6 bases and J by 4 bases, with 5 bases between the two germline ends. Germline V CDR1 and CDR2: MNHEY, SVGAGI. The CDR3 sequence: CASSPPDTQYF. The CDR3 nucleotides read TGTGCCAGCAGCCCGCCAGATACGCAGTATTTT.

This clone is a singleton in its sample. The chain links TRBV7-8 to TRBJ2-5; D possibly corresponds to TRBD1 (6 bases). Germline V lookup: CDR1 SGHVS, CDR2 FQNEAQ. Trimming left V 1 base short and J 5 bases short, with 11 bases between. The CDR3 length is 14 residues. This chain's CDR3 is CASSLVQGSETQYF. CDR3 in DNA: TGTGCCAGCAGCTTAGTGCAGGGGTCGGAGACCCAGTACTTC.

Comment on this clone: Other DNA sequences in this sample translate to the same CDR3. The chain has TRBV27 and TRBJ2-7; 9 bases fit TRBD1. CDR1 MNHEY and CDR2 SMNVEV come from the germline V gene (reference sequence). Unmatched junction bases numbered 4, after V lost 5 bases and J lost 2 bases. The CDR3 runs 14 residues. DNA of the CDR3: TGTGCCAGCAGTCCAAGACAGGGGGCCTACGAGCAGTACTTC. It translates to CASSPRQGAYEQYF.

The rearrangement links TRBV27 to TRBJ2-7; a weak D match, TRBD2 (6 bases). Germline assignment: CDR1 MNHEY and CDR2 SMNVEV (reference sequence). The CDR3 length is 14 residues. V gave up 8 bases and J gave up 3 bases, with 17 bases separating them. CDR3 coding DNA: TGTGCCAGCGGGTGGGGACCGGGACTCTACGAGCAGTACTTC. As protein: CASGWGPGLYEQYF.

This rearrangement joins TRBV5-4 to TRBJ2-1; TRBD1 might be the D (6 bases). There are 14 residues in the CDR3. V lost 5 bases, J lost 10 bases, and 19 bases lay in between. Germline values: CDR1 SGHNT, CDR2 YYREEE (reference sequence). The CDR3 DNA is TGTGCCAGCAGAGCTGGGGGCCCTGGCGTGGAGCAGTTCTTC. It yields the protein CASRAGGPGVEQFF.

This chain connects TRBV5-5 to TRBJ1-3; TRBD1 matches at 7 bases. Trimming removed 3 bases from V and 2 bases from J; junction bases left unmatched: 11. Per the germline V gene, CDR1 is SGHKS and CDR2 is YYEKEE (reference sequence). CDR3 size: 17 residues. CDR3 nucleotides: TGTGCCAGCAGCTGGACTTACAGGGGAATCCCTGGAAACACCATATATTTT. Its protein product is CASSWTYRGIPGNTIYF.

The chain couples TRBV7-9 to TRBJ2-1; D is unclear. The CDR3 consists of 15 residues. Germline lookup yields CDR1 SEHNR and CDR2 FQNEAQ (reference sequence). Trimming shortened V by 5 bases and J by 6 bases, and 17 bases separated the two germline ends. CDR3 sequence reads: CASSVAGPVGNEQFF. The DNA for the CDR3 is TGTGCCAGCAGCGTGGCAGGTCCAGTGGGCAATGAGCAGTTCTTC.

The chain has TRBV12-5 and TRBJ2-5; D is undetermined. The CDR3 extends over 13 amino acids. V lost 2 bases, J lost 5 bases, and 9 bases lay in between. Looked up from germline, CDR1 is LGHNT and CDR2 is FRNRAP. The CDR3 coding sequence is TGTGCTAGTGGTTTGAACCCCCGGGAGACCCAGTACTTC. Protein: CASGLNPRETQYF.

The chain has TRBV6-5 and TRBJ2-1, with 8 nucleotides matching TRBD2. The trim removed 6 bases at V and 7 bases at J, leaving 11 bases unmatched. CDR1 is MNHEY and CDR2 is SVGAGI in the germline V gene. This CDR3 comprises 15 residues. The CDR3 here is CASSQASGSANEQFF. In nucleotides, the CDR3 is TGTGCCAGCAGCCAAGCAAGCGGGAGTGCTAATGAGCAGTTCTTC.

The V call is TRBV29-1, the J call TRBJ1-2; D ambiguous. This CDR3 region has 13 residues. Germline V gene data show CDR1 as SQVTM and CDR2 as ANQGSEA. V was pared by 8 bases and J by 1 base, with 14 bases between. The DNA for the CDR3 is TGCAGCTCTTCCTGGGGAATTAACTATGGCTACACCTTC. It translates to CSSSWGINYGYTF.

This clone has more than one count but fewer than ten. The CDR3 reads CASSELTTLAKNIQYF. The DNA for the CDR3 is TGTGCCAGCAGTGAATTGACTACTCTAGCCAAAAACATTCAGTACTTC. The chain couples TRBV2 to TRBJ2-4; maybe TRBD2 (5 bases). Trimming left V 2 bases short and J 0 bases short, with 11 bases between. The CDR3 is 16 amino acids. Germline V gene lookup returns CDR1 SNHLY and CDR2 FYNNEI.

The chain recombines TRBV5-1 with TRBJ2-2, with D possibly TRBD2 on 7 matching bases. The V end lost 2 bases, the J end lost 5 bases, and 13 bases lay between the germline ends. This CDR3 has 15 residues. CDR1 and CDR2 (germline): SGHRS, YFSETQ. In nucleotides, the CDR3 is TGCGCCAGCAGCTTCGGGGGGCTTAGTACCGGGGAGCTGTTTTTT. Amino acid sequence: CASSFGGLSTGELFF.

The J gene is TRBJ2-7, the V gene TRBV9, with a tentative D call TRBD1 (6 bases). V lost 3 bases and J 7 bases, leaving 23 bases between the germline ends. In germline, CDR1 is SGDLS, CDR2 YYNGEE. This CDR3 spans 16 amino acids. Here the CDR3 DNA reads TGTGCCAGCAGCGGAGAACCGGGACACTCTTCCGGGGAGCAGTACTTC. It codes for CASSGEPGHSSGEQYF.

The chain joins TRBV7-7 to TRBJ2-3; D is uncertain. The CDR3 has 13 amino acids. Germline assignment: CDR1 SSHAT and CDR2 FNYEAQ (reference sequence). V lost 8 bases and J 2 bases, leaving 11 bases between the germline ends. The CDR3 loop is CASPPQITDTQYF. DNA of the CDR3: TGTGCCAGCCCCCCTCAAATCACAGATACGCAGTATTTT.

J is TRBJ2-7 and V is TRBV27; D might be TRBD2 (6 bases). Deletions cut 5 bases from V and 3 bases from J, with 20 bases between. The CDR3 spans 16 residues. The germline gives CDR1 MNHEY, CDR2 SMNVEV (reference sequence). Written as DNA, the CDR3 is TGTGCCAGCAGTCCTCAGTATGGGACTCCCTTCTACGAGCAGTACTTC. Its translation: CASSPQYGTPFYEQYF.

The CDR3 nucleotides read TGTGCCAGCTCGGCTACTAGTCTTGCAACCACTGAAGCTTTCTTT. It is translated as CASSATSLATTEAFF. The chain couples TRBV19 to TRBJ1-1; D remains unclear. Germline V gene lookup returns CDR1 LNHDA and CDR2 SQIVND (reference sequence). V gave up 9 bases and J gave up 4 bases, with 21 bases separating them. This CDR3 is built from 15 residues.

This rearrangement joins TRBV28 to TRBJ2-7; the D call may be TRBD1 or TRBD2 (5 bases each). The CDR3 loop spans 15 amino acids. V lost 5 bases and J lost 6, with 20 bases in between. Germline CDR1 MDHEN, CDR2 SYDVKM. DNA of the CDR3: TGTGCCAGCAGTAAAGACCGAGCCGGGACCCCCGAGCAGTACTTC. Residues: CASSKDRAGTPEQYF.

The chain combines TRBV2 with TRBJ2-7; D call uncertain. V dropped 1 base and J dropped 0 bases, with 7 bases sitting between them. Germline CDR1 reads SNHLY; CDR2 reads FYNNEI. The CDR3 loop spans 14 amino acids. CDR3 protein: CASSEDSNSYEQYF. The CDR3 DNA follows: TGTGCCAGCAGTGAAGATAGTAACTCCTACGAGCAGTACTTC. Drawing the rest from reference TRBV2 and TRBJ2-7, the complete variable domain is EPEVTQTPSHQVTQMGQEVILRCVPISNHLYFYWYRQILGQKVEFLVSFYNNEISEKSEIFDDQFSVERPDGSNFTLKIRSTKLEDSAMYFCASSEDSNSYEQYFGPGTRLTVT.

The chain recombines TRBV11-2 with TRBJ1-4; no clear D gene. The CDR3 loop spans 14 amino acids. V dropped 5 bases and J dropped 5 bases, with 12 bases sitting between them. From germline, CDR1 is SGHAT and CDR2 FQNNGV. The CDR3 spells CASSLGRKNEKLFF. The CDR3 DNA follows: TGTGCCAGCAGCCTCGGACGGAAGAATGAAAAACTGTTTTTT.

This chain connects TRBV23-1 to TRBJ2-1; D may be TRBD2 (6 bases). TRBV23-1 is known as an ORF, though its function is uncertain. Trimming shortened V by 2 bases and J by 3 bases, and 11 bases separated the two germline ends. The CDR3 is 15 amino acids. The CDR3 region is CASSQPGVFYNEQFF. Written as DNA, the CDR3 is TGCGCCAGCAGTCAACCGGGGGTGTTCTACAATGAGCAGTTCTTC.

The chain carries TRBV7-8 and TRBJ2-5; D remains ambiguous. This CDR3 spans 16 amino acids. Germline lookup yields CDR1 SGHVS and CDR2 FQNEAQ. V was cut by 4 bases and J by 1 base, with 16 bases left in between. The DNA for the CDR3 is TGTGCCAGCAGCTCAGTGACTGTTGCGGTCCAAGAGACCCAGTACTTC. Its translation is CASSSVTVAVQETQYF.